Listed below are T cell receptor beta chains from one sample, sequenced in a study of shared clonotypes between healthy human individuals. Sequencing was performed with immunoSEQ multiplex PCR; in TCRdb, only in-frame clones are kept and a portion is missing. The sample yields 2 million to 2.5 million clones, under 97% seen once. Material: naive CD4+ T cells sorted from blood. All receptors come from a young man in good health. Both conserved end residues are part of each CDR3. A D gene is named only where the DNA matches it firmly. Only part of the rows carry a size: once, few, many, or a class if the clone is expanded.

J | V | length | size | D | DNA | CDR3
TRBJ1-6 | TRBV12-5 | 15 | NA | TRBD1 | TGTGCTAGTGGTTTGGGGGACAGAAATAATTCACCCCTCCACTTT | CASGLGDRNNSPLHF
TRBJ2-5 | TRBV29-1 | 12 | NA | NA | TGCAGCGTTGCGCGGAACCAAGAGACCCAGTACTTC | CSVARNQETQYF
TRBJ2-7 | TRBV7-2 | 13 | NA | NA | TGTGCCAGCAACATGTACATAAACTACGAGCAGTACTTC | CASNMYINYEQYF
TRBJ2-7 | TRBV19 | 15 | once | NA | TGTGCCAGTAGTATAGGTACAGGGTCGGGGAGCGAGCAGTACTTC | CASSIGTGSGSEQYF
TRBJ1-2 | TRBV18 | 18 | NA | TRBD1 | TGTGCCAGCTCACCGTCTACAGGGGGCAGAGGGAACAACTATGGCTACACCTTC | CASSPSTGGRGNNYGYTF
TRBJ1-1 | TRBV18 | 14 | NA | TRBD1 | TGTGCCAGCTCACCAGCGACAGGGAGAACTGAAGCTTTCTTT | CASSPATGRTEAFF
TRBJ2-3 | TRBV6-5 | 15 | NA | NA | TGTGCCAGCAGTTACCAGGCGACTAGCACAGATACGCAGTATTTT | CASSYQATSTDTQYF
TRBJ2-1 | TRBV27 | 16 | NA | NA | TGTGCCAGCAGCCGACACAACCTAGGGGTCTACAATGAGCAGTTCTTC | CASSRHNLGVYNEQFF
TRBJ2-5 | TRBV21-1 | 17 | NA | NA | TGTGCCAGCAGCAAAGGGACTAGCGGGCCGTACCAAGAGACCCAGTACTTC | CASSKGTSGPYQETQYF
TRBJ1-4 | TRBV9 | 15 | NA | NA | TGTGCCAGCAGCGTAGGCTGGACGGGGAATGAAAAACTGTTTTTT | CASSVGWTGNEKLFF
TRBJ2-3 | TRBV25-1 | 17 | NA | TRBD2 | TGTGCCAGCAGTGACCGGACTAGCGGGAGGGCCAGAGATACGCAGTATTTT | CASSDRTSGRARDTQYF
TRBJ2-7 | TRBV7-3 | 15 | NA | NA | TGTGCCAGCAGCTTAGGTGGAGCACAGTCCTACGAGCAGTACTTC | CASSLGGAQSYEQYF
TRBJ2-5 | TRBV7-2 | 15 | NA | TRBD1 | TGTGCCAGCAGCTTAGGGCAGGGGGCAATGGAGACCCAGTACTTC | CASSLGQGAMETQYF
TRBJ2-7 | TRBV10-3 | 12 | NA | TRBD1 | TGTGCCATCAGTGCAGGGGGCTACGAGCAGTACTTC | CAISAGGYEQYF
TRBJ1-6 | TRBV6-1 | 15 | NA | NA | TGTGCCAGCAGTGAAGAAGGACAGTATAATTCACCCCTCCACTTT | CASSEEGQYNSPLHF
TRBJ2-5 | TRBV7-9 | 15 | NA | NA | TGTGCCAGCAGCTTAGGACTGGGACCCGAAGAGACCCAGTACTTC | CASSLGLGPEETQYF
TRBJ2-1 | TRBV19 | 14 | NA | NA | TGTGCCAGTAGTCCAGGGGCCCGCCCCAATGAGCAGTTCTTC | CASSPGARPNEQFF
TRBJ1-4 | TRBV5-8 | 15 | NA | TRBD1 | TGTGCCAGCAGCTTGGGACAGGGAACTAATGAAAAACTGTTTTTT | CASSLGQGTNEKLFF
TRBJ2-3 | TRBV4-1 | 16 | NA | TRBD2 | TGCGCCAGCAGCCGGACTAGCGGGGGGGCCGAAGATACGCAGTATTTT | CASSRTSGGAEDTQYF
TRBJ1-4 | TRBV18 | 14 | NA | NA | TGTGCCAGCTCACCAGCGGGGCAGAATGAAAAACTGTTTTTT | CASSPAGQNEKLFF
TRBJ2-5 | TRBV5-1 | 15 | NA | TRBD1 | TGCGCCAGCAGCGGCGGACAGGGGCCGCAAGAGACCCAGTACTTC | CASSGGQGPQETQYF
TRBJ2-7 | TRBV10-3 | 15 | NA | NA | TGTGCCATCAGTGAGTCACCGCAGGGGGGCTACGAGCAGTACTTC | CAISESPQGGYEQYF
TRBJ2-1 | TRBV9 | 16 | NA | TRBD2 | TGTGCCAGCAGCGAAGTAGCGGGAAGTCCCCCCAATGAGCAGTTCTTC | CASSEVAGSPPNEQFF
TRBJ2-3 | TRBV5-1 | 14 | NA | NA | TGCGCCAGCAGCTTGGGCGGGCTCACAGATACGCAGTATTTT | CASSLGGLTDTQYF
TRBJ1-4 | TRBV11-2 | 15 | NA | NA | TGTGCCAGCAGCTTAGACGGCACAACTAATGAAAAACTGTTTTTT | CASSLDGTTNEKLFF
TRBJ2-1 | TRBV4-1 | 14 | NA | NA | TGCGCCAGCAGCCAAGAGGCGGGGTGGGGTGAGCAGTTCTTC | CASSQEAGWGEQFF
TRBJ1-5 | TRBV7-9 | 13 | NA | NA | TGTGCCAGCAGCTTAAACATACGGGGGCCCCAGCATTTT | CASSLNIRGPQHF
TRBJ1-1 | TRBV7-9 | 13 | NA | NA | TGTGCCAGCACCCTAGCCGGATTGTCTGAAGCTTTCTTT | CASTLAGLSEAFF
TRBJ1-6 | TRBV6-1 | 14 | NA | TRBD1 | TGTGCCAGCACGTTGGGGACAGACAATTCACCCCTCCACTTT | CASTLGTDNSPLHF
TRBJ1-3 | TRBV18 | 11 | NA | NA | TGTGCCAGCTCCTCTGGAAACACCATATATTTT | CASSSGNTIYF
TRBJ1-2 | TRBV10-2 | 14 | NA | NA | TGCGCCAGCAGTGAGTCCCGGGTTTCAAATGGCTACACCTTC | CASSESRVSNGYTF
TRBJ1-5 | TRBV5-6 | 17 | NA | NA | TGTGCCAGCAGCTTGGAGCACAGGGCCGAGGAGGAAAGGCCCCAGCATTTT | CASSLEHRAEEERPQHF
TRBJ2-7 | TRBV7-2 | 14 | NA | NA | TGTGCCAGCAGCTTAGCATGGGGAGGCTACGAGCAGTACTTC | CASSLAWGGYEQYF
TRBJ2-3 | TRBV10-3 | 14 | NA | NA | TGTGCCATCACCCGGGACTCTAGCACAGATACGCAGTATTTT | CAITRDSSTDTQYF
TRBJ2-7 | TRBV4-1 | 16 | once | TRBD2 | TGCGCCAGCAGCCAATTGGGACTAGCGCCTGCCTACGAGCAGTACTTC | CASSQLGLAPAYEQYF
TRBJ2-5 | TRBV10-3 | 15 | NA | NA | TGTGCCATCAGCGAAGGACAGTCAGTCAAGGAGACCCAGTACTTC | CAISEGQSVKETQYF
TRBJ1-6 | TRBV7-2 | 17 | NA | NA | TGTGCCAGCAGCTTGCATCCATGGGGGGCCGATAATTCACCCCTCCACTTT | CASSLHPWGADNSPLHF
TRBJ1-1 | TRBV7-2 | 13 | once | NA | TGTGCCAGCAATAAAGGGAGGGGTGTGGAGGCTTTCTTT | CASNKGRGVEAFF
TRBJ1-1 | TRBV7-6 | 12 | NA | TRBD1 | TGTGCCAGCAGCTTATGGGGACAGGAAGCTTTCTTT | CASSLWGQEAFF
TRBJ1-1 | TRBV29-1 | 13 | NA | NA | TGCAGCGTTGATGGGTCAGGGAACACTGAAGCTTTCTTT | CSVDGSGNTEAFF
TRBJ2-1 | TRBV7-9 | 10 | NA | TRBD1 | TGTGCCCGAGGGACAGCCAAAAAGTTCTTC | CARGTAKKFF
TRBJ2-7 | TRBV11-2 | 15 | NA | TRBD2 | TGTGCCAGCAGCTTAATCGGCGGGAGCTCCTACGAGCAGTACTTC | CASSLIGGSSYEQYF
TRBJ1-1 | TRBV5-1 | 15 | NA | NA | TGCGCCAGCAGCTTGGACACAGGGCCGAACACTGAAGCTTTCTTT | CASSLDTGPNTEAFF
TRBJ2-1 | TRBV5-1 | 20 | NA | TRBD2 | TGCGCCAGCAGCCCTCTGCGGGGACTAGCGGGAGACTTCTCCTACAATGAGCAATTCTTC | CASSPLRGLAGDFSYNEQFF
TRBJ1-5 | TRBV2 | 15 | NA | NA | TGTGCCAGCAGCAACCAGGGGTCGAGCAATCAGCCCCAGCATTTT | CASSNQGSSNQPQHF
TRBJ1-1 | TRBV7-9 | 16 | NA | TRBD1 | TGTGCCAGCAGCAAGCAACAGGGGCCCAGGGACACTGAAGCTTTCTTT | CASSKQQGPRDTEAFF
TRBJ2-5 | TRBV2 | 13 | NA | TRBD2 | TGTGCCAGCGGGGGGACTAGAATGGAGACCCAGTACTTC | CASGGTRMETQYF
TRBJ2-5 | TRBV5-1 | 15 | NA | TRBD1 | TGCGCCAGCGGGACAGGGGTTTTCGGCCAAGAGACCCAGTACTTC | CASGTGVFGQETQYF
TRBJ1-5 | TRBV2 | 15 | NA | NA | TGTGCCAGCAGTGAAAAGAGGGGCGGCAATCAGCCCCAGCATTTT | CASSEKRGGNQPQHF
TRBJ1-3 | TRBV5-4 | 14 | NA | NA | TGTGCCAGCAGTACCGGGGGCTTCTTGAACACCATATATTTT | CASSTGGFLNTIYF
TRBJ2-7 | TRBV7-6 | 14 | NA | NA | TGTGCCAGCAGCCCAAGAACCAGCTCCTACGAGCAGTACTTC | CASSPRTSSYEQYF
TRBJ1-5 | TRBV28 | 15 | NA | NA | TGTGCCAGCAATTCGCCGGACCCTAGCAATCAGCCCCAGCATTTT | CASNSPDPSNQPQHF
TRBJ1-6 | TRBV2 | 14 | NA | NA | TGTGCCAGCAGCTCAGGGGTGGGGAATTCACCCCTCCACTTT | CASSSGVGNSPLHF
TRBJ2-7 | TRBV5-1 | 15 | NA | TRBD1 | TGCGCCAGCAGCTTGATGGCAGGGGGTCCCTACGAGCAGTACTTC | CASSLMAGGPYEQYF
TRBJ2-4 | TRBV25-1 | 14 | NA | NA | TGTGCCAGCAGTGAATCAGGGGCCAAAAACATTCAGTACTTC | CASSESGAKNIQYF
TRBJ1-1 | TRBV6-1 | 15 | NA | NA | TGTGCCAGCAGCAGAAACAGTGTACAAAACACTGAAGCTTTCTTT | CASSRNSVQNTEAFF